The T cell receptor beta chain under discussion was sequenced for a study of T cells after yellow fever vaccination. Study as a whole: Those fractions that held only low numbers of cells were prepared using the SMART-Seq v4 Ultra Low Input RNA kit.

A few counts support this clonotype. Its matching antigen is unknown. Production of TCR cDNA was by 5'RACE template switching, which also added a universal primer site and UMIs. TCRdb reprocessed the 5' RACE reads via MiXCR and lists one record per CDR3 protein. The sample includes around 300,000 distinct CDR3 sequences, approximately 4% of them seen just once. Study conclusions and caveats: Subsequent to the booster, the majority of primary-vaccination clones reappeared (around 96% CD4, approximately 90% CD8).

V lost 9 bases, J lost 1 base, and 2 bases stayed unmatched. CDR1 SNHLY and CDR2 FYNNEI come from the germline V gene. This CDR3 is 13 amino acids long. This chain links TRBV2 with TRBJ2-4, with 8 positions matching TRBD1. This receptor was identified in a young man who received the YFV17D yellow fever vaccine. The specimen comprised PBMCs, sampled 15 days after the yellow fever booster vaccination. The CDR3 DNA reads TGTGCCAGTCGACAGGGGGCCAAAAACATTCAGTACTTC. Protein sequence: CASRQGAKNIQYF.